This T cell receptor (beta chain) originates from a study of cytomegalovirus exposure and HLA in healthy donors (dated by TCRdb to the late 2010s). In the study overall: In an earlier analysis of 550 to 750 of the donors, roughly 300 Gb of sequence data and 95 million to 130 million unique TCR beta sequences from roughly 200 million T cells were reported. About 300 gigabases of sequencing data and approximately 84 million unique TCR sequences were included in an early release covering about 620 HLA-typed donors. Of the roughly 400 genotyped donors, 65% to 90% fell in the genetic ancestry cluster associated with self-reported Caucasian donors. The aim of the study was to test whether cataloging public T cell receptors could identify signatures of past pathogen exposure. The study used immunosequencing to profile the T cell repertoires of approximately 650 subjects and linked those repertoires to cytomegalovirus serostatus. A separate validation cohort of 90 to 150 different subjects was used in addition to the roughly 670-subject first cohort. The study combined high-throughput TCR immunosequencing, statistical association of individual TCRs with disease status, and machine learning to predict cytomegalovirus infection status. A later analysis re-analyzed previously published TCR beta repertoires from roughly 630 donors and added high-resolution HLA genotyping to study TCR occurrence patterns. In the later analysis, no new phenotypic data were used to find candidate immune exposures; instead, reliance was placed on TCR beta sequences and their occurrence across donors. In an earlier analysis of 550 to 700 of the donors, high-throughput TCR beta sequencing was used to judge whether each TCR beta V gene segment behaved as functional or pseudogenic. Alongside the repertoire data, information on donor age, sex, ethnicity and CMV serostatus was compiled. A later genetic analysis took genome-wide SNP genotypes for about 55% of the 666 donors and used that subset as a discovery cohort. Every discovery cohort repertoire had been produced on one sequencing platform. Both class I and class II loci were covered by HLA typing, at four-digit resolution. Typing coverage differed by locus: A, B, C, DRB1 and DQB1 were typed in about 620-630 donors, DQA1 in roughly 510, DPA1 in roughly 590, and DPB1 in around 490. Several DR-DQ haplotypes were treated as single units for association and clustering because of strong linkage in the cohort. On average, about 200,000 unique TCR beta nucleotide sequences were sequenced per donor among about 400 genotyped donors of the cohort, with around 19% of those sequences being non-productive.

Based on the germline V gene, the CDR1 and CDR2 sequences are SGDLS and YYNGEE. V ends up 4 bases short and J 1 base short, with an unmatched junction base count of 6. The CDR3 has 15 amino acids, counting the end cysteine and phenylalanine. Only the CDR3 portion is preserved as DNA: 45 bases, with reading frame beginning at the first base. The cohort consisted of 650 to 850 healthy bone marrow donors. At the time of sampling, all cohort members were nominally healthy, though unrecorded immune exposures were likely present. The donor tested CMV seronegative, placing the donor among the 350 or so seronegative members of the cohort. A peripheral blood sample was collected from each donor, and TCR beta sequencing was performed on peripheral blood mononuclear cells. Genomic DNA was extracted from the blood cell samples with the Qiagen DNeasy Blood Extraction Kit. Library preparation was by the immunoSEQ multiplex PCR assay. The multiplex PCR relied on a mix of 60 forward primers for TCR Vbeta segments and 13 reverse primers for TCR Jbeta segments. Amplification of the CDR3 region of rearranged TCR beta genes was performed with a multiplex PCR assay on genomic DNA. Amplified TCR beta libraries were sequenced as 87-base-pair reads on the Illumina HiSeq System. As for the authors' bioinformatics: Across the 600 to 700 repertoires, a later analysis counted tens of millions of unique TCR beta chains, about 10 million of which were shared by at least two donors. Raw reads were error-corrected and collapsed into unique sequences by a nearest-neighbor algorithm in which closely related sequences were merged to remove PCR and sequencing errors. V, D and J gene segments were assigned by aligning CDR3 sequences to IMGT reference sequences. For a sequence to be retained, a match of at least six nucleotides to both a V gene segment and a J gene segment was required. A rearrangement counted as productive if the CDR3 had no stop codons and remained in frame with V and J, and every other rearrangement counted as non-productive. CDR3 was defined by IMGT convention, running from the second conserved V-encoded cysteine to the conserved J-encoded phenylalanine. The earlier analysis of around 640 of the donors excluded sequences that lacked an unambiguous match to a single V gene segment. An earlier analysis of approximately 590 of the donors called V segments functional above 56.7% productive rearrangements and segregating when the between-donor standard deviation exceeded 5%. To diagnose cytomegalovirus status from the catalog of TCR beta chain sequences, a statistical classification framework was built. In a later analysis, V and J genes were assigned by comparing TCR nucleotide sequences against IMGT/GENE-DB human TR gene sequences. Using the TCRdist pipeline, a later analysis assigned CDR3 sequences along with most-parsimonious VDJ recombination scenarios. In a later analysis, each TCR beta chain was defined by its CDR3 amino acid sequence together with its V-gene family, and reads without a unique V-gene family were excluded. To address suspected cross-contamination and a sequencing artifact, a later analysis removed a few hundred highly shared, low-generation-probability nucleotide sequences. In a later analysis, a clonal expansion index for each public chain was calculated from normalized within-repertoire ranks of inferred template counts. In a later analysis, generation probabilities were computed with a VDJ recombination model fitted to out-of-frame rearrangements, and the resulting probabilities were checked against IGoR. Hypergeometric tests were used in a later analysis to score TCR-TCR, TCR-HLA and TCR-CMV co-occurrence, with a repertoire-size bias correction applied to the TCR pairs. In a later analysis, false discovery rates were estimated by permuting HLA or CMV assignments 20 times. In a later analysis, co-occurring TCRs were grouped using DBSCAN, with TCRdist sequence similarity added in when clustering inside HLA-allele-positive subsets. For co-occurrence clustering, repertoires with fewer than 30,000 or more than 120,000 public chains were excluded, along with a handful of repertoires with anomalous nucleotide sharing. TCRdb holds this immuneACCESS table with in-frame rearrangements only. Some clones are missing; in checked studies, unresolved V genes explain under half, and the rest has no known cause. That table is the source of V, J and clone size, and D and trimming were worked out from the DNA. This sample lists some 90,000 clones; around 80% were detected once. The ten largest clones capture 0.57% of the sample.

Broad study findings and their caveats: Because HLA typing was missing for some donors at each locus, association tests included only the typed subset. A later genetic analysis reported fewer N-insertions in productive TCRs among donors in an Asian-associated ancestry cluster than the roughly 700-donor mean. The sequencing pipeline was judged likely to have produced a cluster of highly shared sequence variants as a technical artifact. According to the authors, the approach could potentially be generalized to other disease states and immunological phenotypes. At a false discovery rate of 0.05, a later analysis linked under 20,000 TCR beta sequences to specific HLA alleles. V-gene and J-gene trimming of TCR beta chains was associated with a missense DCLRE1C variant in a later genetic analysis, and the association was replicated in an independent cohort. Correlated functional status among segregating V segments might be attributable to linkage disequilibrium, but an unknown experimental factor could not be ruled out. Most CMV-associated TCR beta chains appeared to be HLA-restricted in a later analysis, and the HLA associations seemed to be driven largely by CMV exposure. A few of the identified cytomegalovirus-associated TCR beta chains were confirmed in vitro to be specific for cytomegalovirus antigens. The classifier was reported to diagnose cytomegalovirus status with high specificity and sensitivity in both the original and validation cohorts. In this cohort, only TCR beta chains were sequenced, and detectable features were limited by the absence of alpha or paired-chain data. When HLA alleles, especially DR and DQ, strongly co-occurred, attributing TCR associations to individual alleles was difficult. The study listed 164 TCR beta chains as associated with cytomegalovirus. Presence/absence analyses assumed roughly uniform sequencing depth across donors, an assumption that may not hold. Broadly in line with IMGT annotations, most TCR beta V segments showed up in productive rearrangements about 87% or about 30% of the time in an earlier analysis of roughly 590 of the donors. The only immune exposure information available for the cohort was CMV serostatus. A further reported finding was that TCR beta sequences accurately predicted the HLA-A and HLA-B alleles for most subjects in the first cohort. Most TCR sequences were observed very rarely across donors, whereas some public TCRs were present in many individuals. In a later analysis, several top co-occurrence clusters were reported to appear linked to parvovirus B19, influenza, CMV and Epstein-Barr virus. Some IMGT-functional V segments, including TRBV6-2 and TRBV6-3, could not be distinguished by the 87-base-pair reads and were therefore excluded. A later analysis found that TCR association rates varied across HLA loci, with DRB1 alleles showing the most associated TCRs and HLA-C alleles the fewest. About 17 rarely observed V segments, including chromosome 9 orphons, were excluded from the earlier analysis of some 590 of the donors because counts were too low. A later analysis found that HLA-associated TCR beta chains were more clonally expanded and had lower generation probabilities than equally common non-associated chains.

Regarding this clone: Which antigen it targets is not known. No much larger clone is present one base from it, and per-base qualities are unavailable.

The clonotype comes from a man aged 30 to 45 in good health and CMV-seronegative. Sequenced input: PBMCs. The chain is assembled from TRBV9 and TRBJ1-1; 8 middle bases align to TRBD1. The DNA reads TGTGCCAGCAGCTCCAGGACAGGGTCGAACACTGAAGCTTTCTTT. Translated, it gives CASSSRTGSNTEAFF.